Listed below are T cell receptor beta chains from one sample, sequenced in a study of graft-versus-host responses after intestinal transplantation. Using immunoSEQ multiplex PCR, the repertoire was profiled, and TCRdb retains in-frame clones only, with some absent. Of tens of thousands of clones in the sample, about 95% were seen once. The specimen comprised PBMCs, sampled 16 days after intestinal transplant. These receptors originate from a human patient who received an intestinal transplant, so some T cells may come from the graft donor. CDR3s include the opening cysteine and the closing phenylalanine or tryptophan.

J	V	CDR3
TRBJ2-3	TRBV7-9	CASSLVGGDTQYF
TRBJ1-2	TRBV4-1	CASSLYIGDRDYGYTF
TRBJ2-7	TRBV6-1	CASSAGVYEQYF
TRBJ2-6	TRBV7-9	CASSSMVPSGANVLTF
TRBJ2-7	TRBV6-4	CAPGTNEQYF
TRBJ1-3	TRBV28	CASSLSLGGNTIYF
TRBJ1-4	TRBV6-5	CASSSYRGGEKLFF
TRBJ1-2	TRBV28	CASTKQGYYGYTF
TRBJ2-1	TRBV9	CASRGTSGSSYNEQFF
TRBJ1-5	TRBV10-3	CAISESDPRQPQHF
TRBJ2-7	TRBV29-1	CSVEDVGTGGEQYF
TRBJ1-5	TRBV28	CATARDHYPLSNQPQHF
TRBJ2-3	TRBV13	CASSLGQGVDTQYF